This T cell receptor (beta chain) was obtained from a study of CD8+ T cells in alopecia areata (dated by TCRdb to 2017 to 2018). Background for the entire study: The treated patients took part in an open-label pilot trial in which moderate-to-severe alopecia areata was treated with oral tofacitinib at 5 to 10 mg twice daily. Tofacitinib was given for 6 to 18 months, followed by 6 months of follow-up off drug to assess delayed response and recurrence. In treated patients, disease severity was measured using the SALT score, which gives the percentage of scalp surface area affected. To study T cell clonal expansion in alopecia areata, the researchers applied high-throughput TCRbeta sequencing to both the C3H/HeJ mouse model and human patients. Scalp tissue and sorted CD4+ and CD8+ peripheral blood T cells from patchy and totalis/universalis alopecia areata patients and from healthy controls were covered by human TCRbeta sequencing. Patients on tofacitinib were biopsied at baseline and after 4 and 24 weeks of treatment, and several of the patients also had a later scalp biopsy. Clonality in the scalp was compared among normal scalp (n=4), patchy alopecia areata scalp (n=8), and alopecia totalis/universalis scalp (n=8). RNA was obtained with the PAXgene miRNA kit for fixed scalp, the miRNeasy kit for PBMCs, and the RNeasy kit for mouse skin. immunoSEQ multiplex PCR using 35 Vbeta forward primers and 13 Jbeta reverse primers was used to amplify TCRbeta CDR3 regions. Results and caveats for the whole study, not just this receptor: Compared with mice, TCR sequences shared between patients were less clear, possibly partly because of HLA diversity across the patient population. Tofacitinib significantly decreased scalp clonality and the number of expanded CD8+ clones among the top 100 scalp clones. Unlike mouse skin, where gammadelta T cells dominate, normal human skin contains resident alphabeta T cells that get sequenced too, which complicates analysis of the scalp TCR repertoire. Compared with normal scalp, lesional scalp had higher clonality and more expanded CD8+ clones, particularly in alopecia totalis/universalis, a pattern that suggests antigenic drive. Many expanded lesional clones were found to persist in scalp and blood during tofacitinib treatment, and relapse after treatment cessation may be partly explained by this persistence. Because the treated cohort was small and included a single nonresponder, larger studies are needed to assess links between baseline CD8+ expansion and response.

Turning to this clone: Its antigen specificity is not known. Base qualities are missing; no much larger clone stands one base away.

The method behind the library was the immunoSEQ multiplex PCR assay. RNA was extracted from all samples and reverse transcribed into cDNA, which served as template for TCR sequencing. First-strand cDNA was synthesized using SuperScript III with a 2:1 mix of oligo-dT and random hexamers. A synthetic immune receptor repertoire was used to measure amplification bias, and any remaining bias was corrected computationally. Per the authors' processing: Raw reads were preprocessed to remove errors, and CDR3 was defined according to IMGT conventions as the region from the conserved cysteine to phenylalanine. Clonality was calculated as 1 minus Shannon entropy normalized by log2 of the number of productive unique TCRs. CD4 or CD8 identity of scalp clones was inferred by cross-referencing scalp TCRbeta sequences with sorted blood CD4 and CD8 repertoires. The source is immuneACCESS, and TCRdb retained only in-frame sequences with V and J called. Part of the clones is not carried over; for the studies checked, unresolved V genes explain less than half of this, and the remainder is unexplained. That table supplies the V and J calls and clone size; D and trimming were determined from the DNA. Counted in this sample were 130,000 or so clones; 86% of them appeared once. About 13% of the sample is held by the ten biggest clonotypes.

The germline V gene encodes CDR1 MNHEY and CDR2 SMNVEV (reference sequence). Trimmed from V: 8 bases; trimmed from J: 4 bases; junction bases lacking a gene match: 5. The CDR3, cysteine through phenylalanine, is 14 amino acids long. Only the CDR3 DNA is retained, 42 bases long and in frame from the first base. The time point label of this sample denotes: 4 weeks on oral tofacitinib. The treatment or condition label on this specimen signifies: oral pan-JAK inhibitor, 5-10 mg twice daily. Lesional scalp punch biopsies and peripheral blood were collected from alopecia areata patients. PBMCs were separated by density centrifugation and stained for CD3, CD4 and CD8, after which CD4+ and CD8+ T cells were sorted on a FACSAria.

The source of this sequence is a human donor with alopecia areata. The sequence is built from TRBV27 and TRBJ2-1; 10 nucleotides in the junction match TRBD2. The sample in question was CD8+ T cells sorted from blood, obtained at week 4, from a patient treated with tofacitinib. The CDR3 region reads CASSLAGDYNEQFF. The DNA reads as follows: TGTGCCAGCTCTCTAGCGGGGGATTACAATGAGCAGTTCTTC.